The 2 T cell receptor beta chains listed next were all sequenced from one sample in a study of T cell responses to AZD1222 COVID-19 vaccine. TCRdb's copy holds only in-frame clones and misses some; the assay was immunoSEQ multiplex PCR. The repertoire has about 150,000 clones, 70% to 90% of them found once; the top ten carry about 16%. The sample here was peripheral blood, taken on day 0 of AZD1222 vaccination. The source of these receptors is an adult in good health.

This rearrangement joins TRBV9 to TRBJ2-1; D is perhaps TRBD2 (6 bases). The germline gives CDR1 SGDLS, CDR2 YYNGEE. Trimming took 0 bases from V and 4 from J, leaving 11 bases between them. The CDR3 runs to 15 residues. The CDR3 bases are TGTGCCAGCAGCGTAGATGGGCTAGCGTACAATGAGCAGTTCTTC. This codes for CASSVDGLAYNEQFF.

The chain couples TRBV11-3 to TRBJ2-3, with D unresolved. From germline, CDR1 is SGHNT and CDR2 YENEEA. This CDR3 contains 16 residues. Trimming took 5 bases from V and 0 from J, leaving 15 bases between them. The DNA for the CDR3 is TGTGCCAGCAGCACCCGGACCTATCCTAGCACAGATACGCAGTATTTT. Translation: CASSTRTYPSTDTQYF. The whole variable domain, remainder taken from reference TRBV11-3 and TRBJ2-3, is EAGVVQSPRYKIIEKKQPVAFWCNPISGHNTLYWYLQNLGQGPELLIRYENEEAVDDSQLPKDRFSAERLKGVDSTLKIQPAELGDSAVYLCASSTRTYPSTDTQYFGPGTRLTVL.